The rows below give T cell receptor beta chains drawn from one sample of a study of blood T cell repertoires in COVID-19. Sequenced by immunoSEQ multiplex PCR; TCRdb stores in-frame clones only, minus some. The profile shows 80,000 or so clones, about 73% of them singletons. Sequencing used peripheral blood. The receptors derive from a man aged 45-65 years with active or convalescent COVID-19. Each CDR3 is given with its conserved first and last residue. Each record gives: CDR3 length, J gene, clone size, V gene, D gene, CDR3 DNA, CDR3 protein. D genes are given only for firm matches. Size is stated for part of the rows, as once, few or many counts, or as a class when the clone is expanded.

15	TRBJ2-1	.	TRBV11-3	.	TGTGCCAGCAGCCGCAGCGGGCCTTCCTACAATGAGCAGTTCTTC	CASSRSGPSYNEQFF
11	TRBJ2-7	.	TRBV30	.	TGTGCCTGGGCTACTTTCTACGAGCAGTACTTC	CAWATFYEQYF
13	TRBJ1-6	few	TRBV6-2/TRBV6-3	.	TGTGCCAGCAGTTCCAGGGGTGGCTCACCCCTCCACTTT	CASSSRGGSPLHF
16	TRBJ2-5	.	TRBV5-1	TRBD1	TGCGCCAGCAGCTTGGGGGGACAGGGTACGGGAGAGACCCAGTACTTC	CASSLGGQGTGETQYF
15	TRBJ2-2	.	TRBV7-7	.	TGTGCTAGCAGCCCCTCGGGGTTAGGAACCGGGGAGCTGTTTTTT	CASSPSGLGTGELFF
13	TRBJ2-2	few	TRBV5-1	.	TGCGCCAGCAGCCCCCGGGACACCGGGGAGCTGTTTTTT	CASSPRDTGELFF
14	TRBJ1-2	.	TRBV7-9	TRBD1	TGTGCCAGCAGCTTTGCGGGACAGGGTTATGGCTACACCTTC	CASSFAGQGYGYTF
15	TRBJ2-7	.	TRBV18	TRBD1	TGTGCCAGCTCATACTTCGGGACAGGGGGCTACGAGCAGTACTTC	CASSYFGTGGYEQYF
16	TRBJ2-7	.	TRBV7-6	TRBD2	TGTGCCAGCAGCCGGGGACTAGCGGAAAGCTCCTACGAGCAGTACTTC	CASSRGLAESSYEQYF
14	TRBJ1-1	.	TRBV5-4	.	TGTGCCAGCAGCCCGGGAGTGGGGAGCACTGAAGCTTTCTTT	CASSPGVGSTEAFF
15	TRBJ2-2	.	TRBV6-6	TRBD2	TGTGCCAGCAGTCGACTAGCGGGGGGGCCCGGGGAGCTGTTTTTT	CASSRLAGGPGELFF
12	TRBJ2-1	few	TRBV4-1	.	TGCGCCAGCAGCCAAGAAAAGGGGGAGCAGTTCTTC	CASSQEKGEQFF
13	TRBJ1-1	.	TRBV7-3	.	TGTGCCAGCAGCCCGGACAGACACACTGAAGCTTTCTTT	CASSPDRHTEAFF
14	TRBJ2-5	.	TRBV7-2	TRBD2	TGTGCCAGCAGCCCCTACACTAGCGGAGAGGCCCAGTACTTC	CASSPYTSGEAQYF
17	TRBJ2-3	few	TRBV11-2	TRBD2	TGTGCCAGCAGCTTACTGGCTAGCGGCACCGTCACAGATACGCAGTATTTT	CASSLLASGTVTDTQYF
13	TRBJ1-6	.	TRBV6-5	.	TGTGCCAGCAGTTACCAGGGCCGAATAACACTCCACTTT	CASSYQGRITLHF
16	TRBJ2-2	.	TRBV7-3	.	TGTGCCAGCAGCTTACCTCAGGGATCGAGAACCGGGGAGCTGTTTTTT	CASSLPQGSRTGELFF
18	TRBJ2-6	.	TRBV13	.	TGTGCCAGCAGCTTAGGCCCGGCGGGCCGCTCTGGGGCCAACGTCCTGACTTTC	CASSLGPAGRSGANVLTF
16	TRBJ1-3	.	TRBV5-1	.	TGCGCCAGCAGCCCGACAGGCCTGAGCTCTGGAAACACCATATATTTT	CASSPTGLSSGNTIYF
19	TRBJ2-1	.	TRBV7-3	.	TGTGCCAGCAGCTTAAGGCCCTACCGGGGGGCAAGCTCCTACAATGAGCAGTTCTTC	CASSLRPYRGASSYNEQFF
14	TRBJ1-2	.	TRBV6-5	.	TGTGCCAGCAGGCTTGACAGACCCAACTATGGCTACACCTTC	CASRLDRPNYGYTF
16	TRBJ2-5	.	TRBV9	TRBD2	TGTGCCAGCAGCGTAACTAGCGGGACCCTCCAAGAGACCCAGTACTTC	CASSVTSGTLQETQYF